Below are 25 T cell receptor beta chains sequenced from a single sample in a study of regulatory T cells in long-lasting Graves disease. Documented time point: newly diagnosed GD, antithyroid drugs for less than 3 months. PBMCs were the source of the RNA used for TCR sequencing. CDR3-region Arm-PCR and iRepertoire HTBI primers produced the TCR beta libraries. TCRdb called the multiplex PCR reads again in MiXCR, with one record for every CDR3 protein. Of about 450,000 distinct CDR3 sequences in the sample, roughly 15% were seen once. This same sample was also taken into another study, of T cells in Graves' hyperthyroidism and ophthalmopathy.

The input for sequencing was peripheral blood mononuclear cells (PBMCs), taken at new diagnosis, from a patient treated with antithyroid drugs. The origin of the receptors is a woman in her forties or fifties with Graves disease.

The CDR3 region is CASSPPVGPGDTQYF. CDR3 nucleotides: TGTGCCAGCTCACCACCGGTGGGACCCGGGGATACGCAGTATTTT. The gene calls are TRBV18 and TRBJ2-3; D tentatively fits TRBD1 or TRBD2 (5 bases each). V was cut by 0 bases and J by 6 bases, with 13 bases left in between. Germline lookup yields CDR1 KGHSH and CDR2 LQKENI. There are 15 residues in the CDR3.

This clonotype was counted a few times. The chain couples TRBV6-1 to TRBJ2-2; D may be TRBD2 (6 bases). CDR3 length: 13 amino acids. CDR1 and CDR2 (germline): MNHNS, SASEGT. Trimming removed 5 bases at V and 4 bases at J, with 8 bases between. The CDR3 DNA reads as TGTGCCAGCAGTCACGGGGGCACCGGGGAGCTGTTTTTT. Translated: CASSHGGTGELFF.

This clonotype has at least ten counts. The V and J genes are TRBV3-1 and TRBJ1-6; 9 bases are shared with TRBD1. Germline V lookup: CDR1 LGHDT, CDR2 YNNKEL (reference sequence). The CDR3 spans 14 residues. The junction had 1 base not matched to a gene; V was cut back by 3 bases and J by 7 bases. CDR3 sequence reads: CASSQGQGNSPLHF. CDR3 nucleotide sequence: TGTGCCAGCAGCCAGGGACAGGGAAATTCACCCCTCCACTTT.

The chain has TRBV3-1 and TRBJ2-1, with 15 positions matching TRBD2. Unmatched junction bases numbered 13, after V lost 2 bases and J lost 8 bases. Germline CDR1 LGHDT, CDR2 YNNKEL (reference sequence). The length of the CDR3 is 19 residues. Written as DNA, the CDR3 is TGTGCCAGCAGCCAACCTTCCATAACCGGGACTAGCGGGAGGTATGAGCAGTTCTTC. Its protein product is CASSQPSITGTSGRYEQFF.

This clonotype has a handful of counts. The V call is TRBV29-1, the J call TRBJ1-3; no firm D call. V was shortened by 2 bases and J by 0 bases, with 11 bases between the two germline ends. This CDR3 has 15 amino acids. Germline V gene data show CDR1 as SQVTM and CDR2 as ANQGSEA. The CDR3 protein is CSVEIMGISGNTIYF. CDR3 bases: TGCAGCGTTGAAATTATGGGGATCTCTGGAAACACCATATATTTT.

CDR3 sequence: CASSLAIPNTGELFF. The DNA for the CDR3 is TGTGCCAGCAGTTTAGCGATCCCGAACACCGGGGAGCTGTTTTTT. The chain carries TRBV12-3 or TRBV12-4 and TRBJ2-2; D remains ambiguous. The CDR3 extends over 15 amino acids. V lost 0 bases and J 0 bases, leaving 5 bases between the germline ends.

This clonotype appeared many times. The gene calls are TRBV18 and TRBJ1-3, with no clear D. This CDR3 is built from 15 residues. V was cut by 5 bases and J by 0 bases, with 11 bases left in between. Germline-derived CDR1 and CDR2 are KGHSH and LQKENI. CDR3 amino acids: CASSSDGSSGNTIYF. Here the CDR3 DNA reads TGTGCCAGCTCATCGGACGGGAGCTCTGGAAACACCATATATTTT.

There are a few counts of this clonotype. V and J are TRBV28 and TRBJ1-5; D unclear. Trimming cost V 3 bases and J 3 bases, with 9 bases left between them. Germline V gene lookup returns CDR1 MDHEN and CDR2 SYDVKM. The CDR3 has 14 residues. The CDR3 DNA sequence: TGTGCCAGCAGTTTTCGGATCTCCAATCAGCCCCAGCATTTT. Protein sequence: CASSFRISNQPQHF.

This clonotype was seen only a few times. The CDR3 here is CASSFELAGSDTQYF. As DNA, the CDR3 is TGTGCCAGCAGCTTTGAACTAGCGGGATCTGATACGCAGTATTTT. The chain combines TRBV5-5 with TRBJ2-3; 10 bases line up with TRBD2. Trimming at V came to 2 bases and at J to 6 bases, leaving 6 bases not matched to a gene. The CDR3 loop spans 15 amino acids. The V gene's germline CDR1 is SGHKS and CDR2 YYEKEE (reference sequence).

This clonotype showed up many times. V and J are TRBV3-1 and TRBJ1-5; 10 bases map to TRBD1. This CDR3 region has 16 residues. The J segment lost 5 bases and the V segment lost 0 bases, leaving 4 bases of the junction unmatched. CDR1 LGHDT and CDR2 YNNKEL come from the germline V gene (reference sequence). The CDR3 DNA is TGTGCCAGCAGCCAAGAGACAGGGGGCATGCATCAGCCCCAGCATTTT. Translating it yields CASSQETGGMHQPQHF.

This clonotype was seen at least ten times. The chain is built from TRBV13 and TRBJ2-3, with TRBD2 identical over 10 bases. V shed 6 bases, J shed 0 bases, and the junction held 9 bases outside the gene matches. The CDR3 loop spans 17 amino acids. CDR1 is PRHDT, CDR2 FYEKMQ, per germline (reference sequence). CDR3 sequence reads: CASSSAPGLASTDTQYF. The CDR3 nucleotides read TGTGCCAGCAGTTCCGCGCCGGGACTAGCGAGCACAGATACGCAGTATTTT. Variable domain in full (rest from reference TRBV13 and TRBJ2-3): AAGVIQSPRHLIKEKRETATLKCYPIPRHDTVYWYQQGPGQDPQFLISFYEKMQSDKGSIPDRFSAQQFSDYHSELNMSSLELGDSALYFCASSSAPGLASTDTQYFGPGTRLTVL.

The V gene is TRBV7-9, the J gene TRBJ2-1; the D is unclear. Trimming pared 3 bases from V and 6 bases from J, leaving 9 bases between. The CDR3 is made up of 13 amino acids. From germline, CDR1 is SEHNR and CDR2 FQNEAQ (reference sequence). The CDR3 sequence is CASSFDGGNEQFF. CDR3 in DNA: TGTGCCAGCAGCTTCGATGGCGGCAATGAGCAGTTCTTC.

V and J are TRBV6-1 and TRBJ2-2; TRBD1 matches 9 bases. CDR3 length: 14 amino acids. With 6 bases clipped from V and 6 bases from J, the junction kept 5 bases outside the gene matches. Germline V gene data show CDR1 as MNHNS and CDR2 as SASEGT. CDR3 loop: CASSRDREAGELFF. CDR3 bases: TGTGCCAGCAGCCGGGACAGGGAGGCCGGGGAGCTGTTTTTT.

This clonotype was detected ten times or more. The chain's CDR3 is CSASIVGFDNEQFF. Written as DNA, the CDR3 is TGCAGTGCTAGCATTGTGGGATTCGACAATGAGCAGTTCTTC. The chain uses TRBV20-1 and TRBJ2-1; D is undetermined. Germline CDR1 and CDR2: DFQATT and SNEGSKA (reference sequence). V lost 3 bases and J 5 bases, leaving 14 bases between the germline ends. The CDR3 length is 14 residues.

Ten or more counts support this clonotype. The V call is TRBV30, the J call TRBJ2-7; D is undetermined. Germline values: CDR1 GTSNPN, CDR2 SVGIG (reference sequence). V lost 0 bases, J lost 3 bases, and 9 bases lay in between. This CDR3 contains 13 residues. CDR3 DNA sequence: TGTGCCTGGAGTGTTGGGATAGTCTACGAGCAGTACTTC. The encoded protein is CAWSVGIVYEQYF.

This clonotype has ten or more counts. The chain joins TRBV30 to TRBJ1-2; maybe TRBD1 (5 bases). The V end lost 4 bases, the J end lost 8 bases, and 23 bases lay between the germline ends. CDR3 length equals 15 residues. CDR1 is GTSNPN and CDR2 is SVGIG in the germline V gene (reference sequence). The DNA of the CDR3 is TGTGCCTGGAAACCCGCGACAGTCATCCAAACCGGCTACACCTTC. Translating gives CAWKPATVIQTGYTF.

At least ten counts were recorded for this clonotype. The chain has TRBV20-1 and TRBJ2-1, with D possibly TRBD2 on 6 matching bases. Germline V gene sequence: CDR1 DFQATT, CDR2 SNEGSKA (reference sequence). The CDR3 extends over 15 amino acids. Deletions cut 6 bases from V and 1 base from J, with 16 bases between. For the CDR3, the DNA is TGCAGTGCGCCCCAGGACTACCTTTCCTACAATGAGCAGTTCTTC. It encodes CSAPQDYLSYNEQFF.

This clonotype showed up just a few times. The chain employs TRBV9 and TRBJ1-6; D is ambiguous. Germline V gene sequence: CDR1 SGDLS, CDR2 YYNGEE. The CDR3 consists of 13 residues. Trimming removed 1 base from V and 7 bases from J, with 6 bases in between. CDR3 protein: CASSVSGNSPLHF. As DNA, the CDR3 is TGTGCCAGCAGCGTATCGGGAAATTCACCCCTCCACTTT.

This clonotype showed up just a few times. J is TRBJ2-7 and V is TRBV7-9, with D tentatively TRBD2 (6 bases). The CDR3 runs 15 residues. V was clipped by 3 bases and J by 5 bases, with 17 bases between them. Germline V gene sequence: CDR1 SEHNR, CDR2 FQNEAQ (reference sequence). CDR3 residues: CASSFAGTPVDEQYF. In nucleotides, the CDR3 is TGTGCCAGCAGCTTCGCTGGGACTCCGGTGGACGAGCAGTACTTC.

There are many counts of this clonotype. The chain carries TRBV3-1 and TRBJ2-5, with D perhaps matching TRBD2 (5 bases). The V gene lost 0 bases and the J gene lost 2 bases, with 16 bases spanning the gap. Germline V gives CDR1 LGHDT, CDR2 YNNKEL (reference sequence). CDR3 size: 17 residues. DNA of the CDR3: TGTGCCAGCAGCCAAGAGTGGAGGTATTCCGTGCAAGAGACCCAGTACTTC. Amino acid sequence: CASSQEWRYSVQETQYF.

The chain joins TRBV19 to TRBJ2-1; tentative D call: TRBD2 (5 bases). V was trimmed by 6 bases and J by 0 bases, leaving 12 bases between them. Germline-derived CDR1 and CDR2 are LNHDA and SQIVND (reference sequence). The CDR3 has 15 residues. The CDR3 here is CASRHRDSSYNEQFF. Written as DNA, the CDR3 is TGTGCCAGTAGGCATCGGGATAGCTCCTACAATGAGCAGTTCTTC.

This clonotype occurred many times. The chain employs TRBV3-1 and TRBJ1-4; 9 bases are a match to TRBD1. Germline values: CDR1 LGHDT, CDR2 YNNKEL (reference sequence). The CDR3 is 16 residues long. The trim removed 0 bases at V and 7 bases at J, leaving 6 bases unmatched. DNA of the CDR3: TGTGCCAGCAGCCAAGACGGGACAGGGATCCGTGAAAAACTGTTTTTT. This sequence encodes CASSQDGTGIREKLFF.

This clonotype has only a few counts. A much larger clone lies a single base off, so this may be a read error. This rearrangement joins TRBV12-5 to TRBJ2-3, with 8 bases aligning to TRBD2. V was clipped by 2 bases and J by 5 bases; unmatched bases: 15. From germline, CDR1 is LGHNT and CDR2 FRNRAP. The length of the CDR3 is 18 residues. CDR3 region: CASGLSTLTSEPGDTQYF. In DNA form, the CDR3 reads TGTGCTAGTGGTTTGTCGACCCTGACTAGCGAGCCTGGAGATACGCAGTATTTT.

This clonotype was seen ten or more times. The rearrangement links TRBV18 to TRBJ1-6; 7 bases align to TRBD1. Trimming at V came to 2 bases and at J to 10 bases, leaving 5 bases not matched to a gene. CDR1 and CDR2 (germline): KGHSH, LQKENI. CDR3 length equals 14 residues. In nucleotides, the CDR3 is TGTGCCAGCTCACCAAGACAGGGTGACTCACCCCTCCACTTT. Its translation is CASSPRQGDSPLHF. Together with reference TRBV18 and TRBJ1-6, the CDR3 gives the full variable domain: NAGVMQNPRHLVRRRGQEARLRCSPMKGHSHVYWYRQLPEEGLKFMVYLQKENIIDESGMPKERFSAEFPKEGPSILRIQQVVRGDSAAYFCASSPRQGDSPLHFGNGTRLTVT.

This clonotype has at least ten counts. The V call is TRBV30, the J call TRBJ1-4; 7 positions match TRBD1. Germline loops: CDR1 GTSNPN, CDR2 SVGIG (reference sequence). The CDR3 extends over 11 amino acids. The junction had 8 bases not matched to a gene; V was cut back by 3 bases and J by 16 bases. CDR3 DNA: TGTGCCTGGAGGACTCCGGGACAGCAGTTTTTT. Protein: CAWRTPGQQFF. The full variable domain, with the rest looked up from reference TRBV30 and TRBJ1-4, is SQTIHQWPATLVQPVGSPLSLECTVEGTSNPNLYWYRQAAGRGLQLLFYSVGIGQISSEVPQNLSASRPQDRQFILSSKKLLLSDSGFYLCAWRTPGQQFFGSGTQLSVL.